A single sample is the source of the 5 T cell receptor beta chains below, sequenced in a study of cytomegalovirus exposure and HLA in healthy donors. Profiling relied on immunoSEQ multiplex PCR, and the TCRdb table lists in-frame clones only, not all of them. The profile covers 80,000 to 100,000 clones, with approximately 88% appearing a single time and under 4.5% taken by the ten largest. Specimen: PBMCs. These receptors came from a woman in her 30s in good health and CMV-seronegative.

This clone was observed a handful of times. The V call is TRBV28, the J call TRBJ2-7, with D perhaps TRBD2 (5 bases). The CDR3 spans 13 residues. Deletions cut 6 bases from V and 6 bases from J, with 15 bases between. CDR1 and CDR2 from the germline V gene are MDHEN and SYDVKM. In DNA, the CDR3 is TGTGCCAGCAGGATCGCGACAAGCGGCGAGCAGTACTTC. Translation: CASRIATSGEQYF.

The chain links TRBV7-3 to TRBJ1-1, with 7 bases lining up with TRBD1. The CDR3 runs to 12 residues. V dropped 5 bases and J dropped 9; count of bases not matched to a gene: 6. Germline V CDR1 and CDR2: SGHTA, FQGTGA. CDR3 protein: CASSTRTGQAFF. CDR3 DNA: TGTGCCAGCAGCACCCGGACAGGCCAAGCTTTCTTT.

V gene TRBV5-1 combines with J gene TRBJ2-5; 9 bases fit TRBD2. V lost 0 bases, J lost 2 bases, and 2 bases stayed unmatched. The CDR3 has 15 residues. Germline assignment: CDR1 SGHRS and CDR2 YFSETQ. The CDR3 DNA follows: TGCGCCAGCAGCTTGGTGGCGGGAGGGCAAGAGACCCAGTACTTC. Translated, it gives CASSLVAGGQETQYF.

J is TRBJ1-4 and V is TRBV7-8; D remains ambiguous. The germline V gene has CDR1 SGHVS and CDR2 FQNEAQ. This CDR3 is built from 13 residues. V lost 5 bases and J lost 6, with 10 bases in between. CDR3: CASSRGRDEKLFF. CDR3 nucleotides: TGTGCCAGCAGCCGGGGAAGGGATGAAAAACTGTTTTTT.

The CDR3 here is CASSLNVVGEGTGELFF. The CDR3 DNA reads as TGTGCCAGCAGCTTAAACGTTGTGGGGGAGGGCACCGGGGAGCTGTTTTTT. The V call is TRBV7-3, the J call TRBJ2-2; 7 positions match TRBD2. The J segment lost 4 bases and the V segment lost 1 base, leaving 9 bases of the junction unmatched. The CDR3 consists of 17 residues. From germline, CDR1 is SGHTA and CDR2 FQGTGA.